The 21 T cell receptor beta chains given below trace back to one sample, sequenced in a study of shared clonotypes between healthy human individuals. Only in-frame clones appear in the TCRdb table, and some are missing; sequencing was by immunoSEQ multiplex PCR. The repertoire holds a few million clones, with approximately 95% as singletons. Sequencing was performed on naive CD4+ T cells from PBMCs. Subset: CD45RA+ positively selected. Source of these receptors: a man aged 18 to 29 in good health. Some clones in this sample may be carry-over from other donors' samples.

The gene calls are TRBV10-3 and TRBJ2-2; 10 bases map to TRBD2. V lost 10 bases and J lost 4; bases outside the gene matches: 12. CDR1 is ENHRY and CDR2 is SYGVKD in the germline V gene. The CDR3 runs 16 residues. In nucleotides, the CDR3 is TGTGCCACCCTAGCGGGAGCGGGGACGGCCACCGGGGAGCTGTTTTTT. Amino acid sequence: CATLAGAGTATGELFF.

The rearrangement links TRBV7-2 to TRBJ1-3; D remains ambiguous. The CDR3 sequence is 16 residues long. Germline V gene sequence: CDR1 SGHTA, CDR2 FQGNSA. Trimming took off 6 bases at V and 0 bases at J, with 15 bases between the two ends. CDR3 nucleotides: TGTGCCAGCAGACCCCCGCAGTTACCCTCTGGAAACACCATATATTTT. Its translation is CASRPPQLPSGNTIYF.

The chain has TRBV5-4 and TRBJ1-1, with no clear D. The germline V gene has CDR1 SGHNT and CDR2 YYREEE (reference sequence). Trimming took off 1 base at V and 8 bases at J, with 15 bases between the two ends. The CDR3 sequence is 14 residues long. The DNA of the CDR3 is TGTGCCAGCAGCTTGACCATGGGAGGAGTCGAAGCTTTCTTT. Its protein product is CASSLTMGGVEAFF.

The rearrangement joins TRBV7-9 to TRBJ2-3; TRBD2 aligns across 8 bases. The CDR3 extends over 14 amino acids. V was pared by 3 bases and J by 5 bases, with 4 bases of the junction left unmatched. Germline V gene sequence: CDR1 SEHNR, CDR2 FQNEAQ (reference sequence). The CDR3 region has the DNA TGTGCCAGCAGCTTTTTAGCGGGAAGAGATACGCAGTATTTT. The encoded protein is CASSFLAGRDTQYF.

This clone has only one observation. The V call is TRBV6-1, the J call TRBJ2-1; 7 nucleotides line up with TRBD1. Trimming cost V 6 bases and J 0 bases; bases outside gene matches: 5. The length of the CDR3 is 15 residues. CDR1 and CDR2 (germline): MNHNS, SASEGT. CDR3 protein: CASSSGTDSYNEQFF. In nucleotides, the CDR3 is TGTGCCAGCAGCTCCGGGACAGACTCCTACAATGAGCAGTTCTTC.

This clone was counted a single time. V is TRBV2 and J is TRBJ1-1, with D possibly TRBD1 on 6 matching bases. The CDR3 covers 12 residues. The germline gives CDR1 SNHLY, CDR2 FYNNEI. V was pared by 6 bases and J by 7 bases, with 12 bases between. The CDR3 region is CASSAEGGEAFF. The CDR3 DNA reads as TGTGCCAGCAGCGCTGAAGGGGGTGAAGCTTTCTTT.

This rearrangement joins TRBV2 to TRBJ2-1; D is undetermined. The CDR3 has 15 amino acids. V lost 6 bases to trimming and J lost 2 bases, with 14 bases between them. CDR1 and CDR2 from the germline V gene are SNHLY and FYNNEI. The CDR3 coding sequence is TGTGCCAGCAGGGGGTGGTTAAACACCTACAATGAGCAGTTCTTC. It encodes CASRGWLNTYNEQFF.

In its sample, this clone was seen once. The chain carries TRBV21-1 and TRBJ1-5. TRBV21-1 is designated a pseudogene. The CDR3 is 16 amino acids. CDR3 nucleotides: TGTGCCAGCAGCCGAATCGGGGCTCCCCAATCTCAGCCCCAGCATTTT. This encodes CASSRIGAPQSQPQHF.

The chain combines TRBV6-6 with TRBJ2-2, with unresolved D. V lost 7 bases and J lost 6, with 9 bases in between. This CDR3 comprises 12 residues. Germline CDR1 MNHNY, CDR2 SVGAGI (reference sequence). CDR3 in amino acids: CASTKVAGELFF. CDR3 sequence (DNA): TGTGCCAGCACCAAAGTCGCCGGGGAGCTGTTTTTT.

V is TRBV30 and J is TRBJ1-1; no reliable D call. Germline CDR1 and CDR2: GTSNPN and SVGIG (reference sequence). Deletions cut 4 bases from V and 4 bases from J, with 4 bases between. The CDR3 sequence is 10 residues long. The CDR3: CAWTVTEAFF. CDR3 nucleotide sequence: TGTGCCTGGACGGTCACTGAAGCTTTCTTT.

The chain has TRBV6-1 and TRBJ2-2; a possible D gene is TRBD1 (5 bases). The V and J ends lost 7 bases and 5 bases respectively, with 14 bases between them. The CDR3 is made up of 14 amino acids. The germline V gene has CDR1 MNHNS and CDR2 SASEGT. CDR3 coding DNA: TGTGCCAGCATATGGGCCAGGGTGACCGGGGAGCTGTTTTTT. Protein sequence: CASIWARVTGELFF.

The gene calls are TRBV30 and TRBJ2-2, with 9 bases lining up with TRBD2. This CDR3 is built from 15 residues. Germline V gene sequence: CDR1 GTSNPN, CDR2 SVGIG (reference sequence). Trimming at V came to 4 bases and at J to 3 bases, leaving 6 bases not matched to a gene. CDR3 in amino acids: CAWKGLAFYTGELFF. The CDR3 DNA reads as TGTGCCTGGAAAGGACTAGCGTTCTACACCGGGGAGCTGTTTTTT.

Points on this clone: Distinct nucleotide sequences in the sample also encode this CDR3. This chain connects TRBV20-1 to TRBJ1-2; D is undetermined. The CDR3 consists of 11 residues. CDR1 and CDR2 (germline): DFQATT, SNEGSKA (reference sequence). V lost 3 bases and J lost 7, with 9 bases in between. CDR3 sequence reads: CSASRGSGYTF. The DNA for the CDR3 is TGCAGTGCTAGCAGAGGGAGTGGCTACACCTTC.

This clone came up once. The rearrangement uses TRBV28 and TRBJ1-5; the D is unclear. V was pared by 2 bases and J by 7 bases, with 12 bases between. Germline CDR1 is MDHEN and CDR2 is SYDVKM. CDR3 length: 14 residues. The CDR3 nucleotides are TGTGCCAGCAGTTTAATGAGGGCTGGACAGCCCCAGCATTTT. Amino acids: CASSLMRAGQPQHF.

The chain is built from TRBV30 and TRBJ2-7, with D hard to call. The CDR3 sequence is 14 residues long. Deletions cut 3 bases from V and 1 base from J, with 13 bases between. Germline V gives CDR1 GTSNPN, CDR2 SVGIG (reference sequence). CDR3 amino acids: CAWSHGSGSYEQYF. DNA of the CDR3: TGTGCCTGGAGCCATGGGTCAGGTTCCTACGAGCAGTACTTC.

This chain connects TRBV28 to TRBJ2-2; TRBD1 matches at 8 bases. V shed 6 bases and J 0 bases; nucleotides not matched to a gene: 9. The CDR3 has 17 residues. Germline V gene lookup returns CDR1 MDHEN and CDR2 SYDVKM. The CDR3 loop is CASRLRRDRPNTGELFF. CDR3 sequence (DNA): TGTGCCAGCAGATTAAGGCGGGACAGGCCGAACACCGGGGAGCTGTTTTTT. Using reference TRBV28 and TRBJ2-2 for the parts outside the CDR3, the full variable domain is DVKVTQSSRYLVKRTGEKVFLECVQDMDHENMFWYRQDPGLGLRLIYFSYDVKMKEKGDIPEGYSVSREKKERFSLILESASTNQTSMYLCASRLRRDRPNTGELFFGEGSRLTVL.

The gene calls are TRBV7-9 and TRBJ1-6; TRBD1 might be the D (6 bases). V was trimmed by 6 bases and J by 6 bases, leaving 12 bases between them. There are 14 residues in the CDR3. CDR1 is SEHNR, CDR2 FQNEAQ, per germline (reference sequence). CDR3 in DNA: TGTGCCAGCAGTCCCGACAGGTTTAATTCACCCCTCCACTTT. The encoded protein is CASSPDRFNSPLHF.

CDR3 protein: CASSRIAGRDYEQYF. DNA of the CDR3: TGTGCCAGCAGCCGAATAGCGGGAAGGGACTACGAGCAGTACTTC. The chain carries TRBV11-2 and TRBJ2-7, with 8 bases matching TRBD2. Germline V CDR1 and CDR2: SGHAT, FQNNGV. J gave up 3 bases and V 5 bases, and 9 bases lay outside the gene matches. This CDR3 has 15 residues. The full variable domain, completed using reference TRBV11-2 and TRBJ2-7, is EAGVAQSPRYKIIEKRQSVAFWCNPISGHATLYWYQQILGQGPKLLIQFQNNGVVDDSQLPKDRFSAERLKGVDSTLKIQPAKLEDSAVYLCASSRIAGRDYEQYFGPGTRLTVT.

This sequence joins TRBV6-1 and TRBJ2-1, with D unresolved. Trimming left V 2 bases short and J 0 bases short, with 14 bases between. Germline CDR1 and CDR2: MNHNS and SASEGT. The CDR3 loop spans 17 amino acids. CDR3: CASSERFGQSSYNEQFF. The DNA of the CDR3 is TGTGCCAGCAGTGAACGGTTCGGCCAGAGCTCCTACAATGAGCAGTTCTTC.

The sample holds one count of this clone. The chain uses TRBV25-1 and TRBJ2-3, with 7 bases aligning to TRBD2. With 6 bases clipped from V and 1 base from J, the junction kept 1 base outside the gene matches. This CDR3 is 13 amino acids long. Germline loops: CDR1 MGHDK, CDR2 SYGVNS. DNA of the CDR3: TGTGCCAGCAGGGCGGGAGGCACAGATACGCAGTATTTT. It is translated as CASRAGGTDTQYF.

The chain is built from TRBV18 and TRBJ2-6, with 13 nucleotides matching TRBD2. This CDR3 has 19 amino acids. Trimming cost V 5 bases and J 1 base; bases outside gene matches: 8. CDR1 is KGHSH, CDR2 LQKENI, per germline. The CDR3 region has the DNA TGTGCCAGCTCAGACCTCCGACTAGCGGGAGGTTCTGGGGCCAACGTCCTGACTTTC. It translates to CASSDLRLAGGSGANVLTF.